These T cell receptor beta chains were read from a single sample in a study of shared clonotypes between healthy human individuals. This table comes from immunoSEQ multiplex PCR, and its TCRdb copy is limited to in-frame clones, with some not included. The sample lists 850,000 to 1,100,000 clones, approximately 80% seen once, with roughly 0.82% in the top ten. Sequenced sample: memory CD4+ T cells from PBMCs. These receptors originate from a man in his late teens or twenties in good health. Some clones in this sample may be carry-over from other donors' samples. The CDR3 runs from the conserved cysteine through the conserved F or W. A D gene is named only where the DNA matches it firmly. Clone size appears in some rows only: once, few, many, or a class for an expanded clone.

v_call,d_call,clone_size,j_call,cdr3_aa,cdr3_nt
TRBV5-4,-,-,TRBJ2-7,CASSSTRGSGYEQYF,TGTGCCAGCAGCTCAACCCGGGGAAGCGGGTACGAGCAGTACTTC
TRBV28,TRBD1,many,TRBJ1-3,CASSPGTVTRNTIYF,TGTGCCAGCAGCCCTGGGACAGTCACTAGAAACACCATATATTTT
TRBV19,-,-,TRBJ2-7,CASSIRTTSEQYF,TGTGCCAGTAGTATTAGGACGACCTCCGAGCAGTACTTC
TRBV19,TRBD1,-,TRBJ2-7,CASSQSGGWEQYF,TGTGCCAGTAGTCAATCAGGGGGCTGGGAGCAGTACTTC
TRBV5-1,-,few,TRBJ2-6,CASSPSRGSGANVLTF,TGCGCCAGCAGCCCCTCGAGGGGATCTGGGGCCAACGTCCTGACTTTC
TRBV7-6,-,-,TRBJ2-7,CASSLDGGTPYEQYF,TGTGCCAGCAGCTTAGATGGGGGAACCCCCTACGAGCAGTACTTC
TRBV19,-,few,TRBJ1-1,CASSKQHTEAFF,TGTGCCAGTAGTAAACAGCACACTGAAGCTTTCTTT
TRBV6-1,-,few,TRBJ1-5,CASSLQGNQPQHF,TGTGCCAGCAGTTTACAGGGAAATCAGCCCCAGCATTTT
TRBV28,-,-,TRBJ2-7,CASHTQGDPYEQYF,TGTGCCAGCCATACGCAGGGAGATCCCTACGAGCAGTACTTC
TRBV4-2,TRBD1,-,TRBJ2-7,CASSQGRGPTYEQYF,TGTGCCAGCAGCCAAGGCAGGGGGCCCACCTACGAGCAGTACTTC
TRBV11-2,-,-,TRBJ2-6,CASSHPGSGANVLTF,TGTGCCAGCAGCCACCCAGGATCTGGGGCCAACGTCCTGACTTTC
TRBV2,TRBD1,-,TRBJ2-6,CASNRDRVPGANVLTF,TGTGCCAGCAATCGGGACAGGGTACCTGGGGCCAACGTCCTGACTTTC
TRBV19,-,-,TRBJ2-7,CASSISSWGSHYEQYF,TGTGCCAGTAGTATCTCTAGTTGGGGCAGTCACTACGAGCAGTACTTC
TRBV28,-,-,TRBJ2-7,CASSLGGTPLVEQYF,TGTGCCAGCAGTTTAGGGGGGACCCCCCTGGTAGAGCAGTACTTC
TRBV4-1,TRBD2,once,TRBJ2-1,CASSQATLAGTYNEQFF,TGCGCCAGCAGCCAAGCGACTCTAGCGGGAACTTACAATGAGCAGTTCTTC
TRBV6-1,-,-,TRBJ1-1,CASSEAPDGSQFF,TGTGCCAGCAGTGAGGCACCGGACGGTTCGCAGTTCTTT
TRBV7-2,-,-,TRBJ2-3,CASSRRRSGATTDTQYF,TGTGCCAGCAGTCGACGAAGGTCGGGAGCCACCACAGATACGCAGTATTTT
TRBV9,-,-,TRBJ1-3,CASSVGWVISGNTIYF,TGTGCCAGCAGCGTAGGTTGGGTGATCTCTGGAAACACCATATATTTT
TRBV7-9,TRBD1,-,TRBJ2-2,CASSRDRVNTGELFF,TGTGCCAGCAGCCGCGACAGGGTGAACACCGGGGAGCTGTTTTTT
TRBV29-1,TRBD1,many,TRBJ1-2,CSVSTGSGYGYTF,TGCAGCGTCTCGACAGGGTCTGGCTATGGCTACACCTTC
TRBV28,-,few,TRBJ1-1,CASSLTAANTEAFF,TGTGCCAGCAGTTTGACCGCCGCGAACACTGAAGCTTTCTTT
TRBV18,-,-,TRBJ2-7,CASSPPSGRGGREQYF,TGTGCCAGCTCACCCCCCTCGGGCAGGGGAGGGCGGGAGCAGTACTTC
TRBV30,-,few,TRBJ1-2,CAWRWEGIRGYTF,TGTGCCTGGAGGTGGGAGGGGATCAGGGGCTACACCTTC
TRBV7-9,-,-,TRBJ1-2,CASGSDSDEGYGYTF,TGTGCCAGCGGATCCGACAGTGATGAGGGCTATGGCTACACCTTC
TRBV28,-,-,TRBJ1-2,CASHQDNNYGYTF,TGTGCCAGCCATCAAGACAATAACTATGGCTACACCTTC
TRBV5-1,-,-,TRBJ1-1,CASSLEMGGITEAFF,TGCGCCAGCAGCTTGGAGATGGGGGGAATCACTGAAGCTTTCTTT
TRBV5-4,-,-,TRBJ2-5,CASSWGGQVIDQYF,TGTGCCAGCAGCTGGGGGGGACAGGTAATCGACCAGTACTTC
TRBV10-3,-,-,TRBJ2-5,CAISARAQETQYF,TGTGCCATCAGTGCCAGGGCCCAAGAGACACAGTACTTC
TRBV28,-,-,TRBJ1-2,CASRGGEFSNYGYTF,TGTGCCAGCAGGGGGGGGGAGTTTTCTAACTATGGCTACACCTTC
TRBV5-1,-,-,TRBJ2-7,CASSLVMGPEQYF,TGCGCCAGCAGCTTGGTGATGGGGCCCGAGCAGTACTTC
TRBV28,TRBD2,-,TRBJ2-1,CASSIPGTSGQFF,TGTGCCAGCAGTATCCCCGGGACTAGCGGGCAGTTCTTC
TRBV15,-,-,TRBJ1-2,CATSRDLGLKGYTF,TGTGCCACCAGCAGAGATCTGGGCCTTAAGGGATACACCTTC
TRBV28,TRBD2,-,TRBJ2-1,CASRGLAGYNEQFF,TGTGCCAGCAGGGGACTAGCAGGCTACAATGAGCAGTTCTTC
TRBV6-5,TRBD1,few,TRBJ2-3,CASSTRDSWDTQYF,TGTGCCAGCAGTACTCGGGACAGCTGGGATACGCAGTATTTT
TRBV6-6,-,-,TRBJ2-7,CASRGTQTYEQYF,TGTGCCAGCAGGGGGACGCAGACCTACGAGCAGTACTTC
TRBV6-1,TRBD1,-,TRBJ1-2,CASTKTGKGYTF,TGTGCCAGCACCAAGACAGGGAAAGGCTACACCTTC
TRBV28,-,-,TRBJ1-2,CASSIKTEGYTF,TGTGCCAGCAGCATAAAGACCGAGGGCTACACCTTC
TRBV7-9,TRBD2,-,TRBJ2-1,CASSLGLAGYEQFF,TGTGCCAGCAGCCTTGGACTAGCGGGATATGAGCAGTTCTTC
TRBV7-2,-,-,TRBJ2-3,CASSLYSTSTDTQYF,TGTGCCAGCAGCCTCTACAGTACTAGCACAGATACGCAGTATTTT
TRBV7-2,-,few,TRBJ2-6,CASSPEVERGANVLTF,TGTGCCAGCAGCCCCGAGGTAGAACGTGGGGCCAACGTCCTGACTTTC
TRBV21-1,-,-,TRBJ1-2,CASSEYYREVTNGYTF,TGTGCCAGCAGCGAATATTACAGGGAAGTTACGAATGGCTACACCTTC
TRBV27,-,-,TRBJ1-1,CASRPHGPGVGAFF,TGTGCCAGCAGACCTCATGGGCCCGGGGTCGGAGCTTTCTTT
TRBV5-1,TRBD2,-,TRBJ2-3,CASSFGGTSTDTQYF,TGCGCCAGCAGCTTCGGGGGGACTAGCACAGATACGCAGTATTTT
TRBV28,TRBD1,-,TRBJ2-7,CAARTGGFREQYF,TGTGCCGCTCGGACAGGGGGATTTCGAGAGCAGTACTTC
TRBV6-6,-,-,TRBJ2-7,CASARLGDAYEQYF,TGTGCCAGCGCCCGCCTCGGGGATGCCTACGAGCAGTACTTC
TRBV5-4,TRBD1,-,TRBJ2-5,CASSFRDRDQETQYF,TGTGCCAGCAGCTTCCGGGACAGGGACCAAGAGACCCAGTACTTC
TRBV7-9,-,-,TRBJ2-1,CASSPNRWQYNEQFF,TGTGCCAGCAGCCCAAACCGGTGGCAGTACAATGAGCAGTTCTTC
TRBV5-4,-,-,TRBJ2-5,CASSARERRETQYF,TGTGCCAGCAGCGCCCGAGAACGCCGAGAGACCCAGTACTTC
TRBV19,TRBD2,-,TRBJ2-4,CASSIDGGTSSALAKNIQYF,TGTGCCAGTAGTATAGATGGGGGGACTAGCAGCGCACTAGCCAAAAACATTCAGTACTTC
TRBV21-1,-,-,TRBJ1-5,CASSKFGRGNSNQPQHF,-
TRBV2,-,-,TRBJ1-2,CASSELLGNYGYTF,TGTGCCAGCAGTGAGCTGCTGGGTAACTATGGCTACACCTTC
TRBV10-3,TRBD2,-,TRBJ2-5,CAISESVSGSRETQYF,TGTGCCATCAGTGAATCCGTTAGCGGGAGCAGAGAGACCCAGTACTTC
TRBV6-1,-,-,TRBJ1-5,CASSDIPDQPQHF,TGTGCCAGCTCAGACATCCCCGATCAGCCCCAGCATTTT
TRBV6-1,TRBD1,few,TRBJ1-1,CASSDRENTEAFF,TGTGCCAGCAGCGACAGGGAGAACACTGAAGCTTTCTTT
TRBV18,-,once,TRBJ2-6,CASSLDSSGANVLTF,TGTGCCAGCTCGCTGGACAGCTCTGGGGCCAACGTCCTGACTTTC